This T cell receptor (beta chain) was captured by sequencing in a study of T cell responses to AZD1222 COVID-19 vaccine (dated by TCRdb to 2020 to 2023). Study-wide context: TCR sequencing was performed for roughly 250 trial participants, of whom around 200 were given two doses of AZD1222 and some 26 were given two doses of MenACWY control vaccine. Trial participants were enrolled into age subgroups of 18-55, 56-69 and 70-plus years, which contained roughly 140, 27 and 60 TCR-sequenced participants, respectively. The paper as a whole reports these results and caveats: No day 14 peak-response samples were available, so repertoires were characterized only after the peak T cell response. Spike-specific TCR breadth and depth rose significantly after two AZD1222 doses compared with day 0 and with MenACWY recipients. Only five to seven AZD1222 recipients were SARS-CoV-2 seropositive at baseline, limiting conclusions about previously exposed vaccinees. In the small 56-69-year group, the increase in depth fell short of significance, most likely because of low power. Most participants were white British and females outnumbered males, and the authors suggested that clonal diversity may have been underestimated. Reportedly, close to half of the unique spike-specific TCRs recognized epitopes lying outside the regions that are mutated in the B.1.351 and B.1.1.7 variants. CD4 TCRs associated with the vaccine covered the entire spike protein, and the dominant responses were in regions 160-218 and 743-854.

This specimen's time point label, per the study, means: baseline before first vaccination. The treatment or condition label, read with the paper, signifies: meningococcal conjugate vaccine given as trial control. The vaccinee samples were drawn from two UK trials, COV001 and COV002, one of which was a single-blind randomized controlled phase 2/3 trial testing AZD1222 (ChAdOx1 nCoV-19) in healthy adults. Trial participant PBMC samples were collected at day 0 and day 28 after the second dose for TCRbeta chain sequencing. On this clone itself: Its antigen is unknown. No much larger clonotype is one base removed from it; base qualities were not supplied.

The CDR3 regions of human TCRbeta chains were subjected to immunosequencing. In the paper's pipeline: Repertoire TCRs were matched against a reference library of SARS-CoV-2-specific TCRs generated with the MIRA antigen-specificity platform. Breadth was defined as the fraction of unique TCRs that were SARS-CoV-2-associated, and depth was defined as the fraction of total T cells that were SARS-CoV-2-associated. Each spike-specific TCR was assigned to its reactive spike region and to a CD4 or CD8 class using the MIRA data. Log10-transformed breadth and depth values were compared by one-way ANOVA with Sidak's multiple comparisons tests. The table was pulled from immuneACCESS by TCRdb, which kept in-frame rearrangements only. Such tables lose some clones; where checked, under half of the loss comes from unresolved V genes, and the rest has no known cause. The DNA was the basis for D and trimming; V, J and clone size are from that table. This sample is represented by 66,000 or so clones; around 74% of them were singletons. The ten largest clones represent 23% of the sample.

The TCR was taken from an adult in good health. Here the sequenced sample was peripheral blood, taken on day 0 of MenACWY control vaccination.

The CDR3 corresponds to CASSPWGGNTEAFF. The bases read TGTGCCAGCAGCCCCTGGGGCGGGAACACTGAAGCTTTCTTT. The chain couples TRBV7-9 to TRBJ1-1; possibly the D gene is TRBD1, per 5 matching bases. The germline V gene (reference sequence) provides CDR1 SEHNR and CDR2 FQNEAQ. From cysteine to phenylalanine, the CDR3 is 14 amino acids long. The read is trimmed to its CDR3 DNA, 42 bases read in frame from base 1. At the junction V is shortened by 5 bases and J by 1 base, with 11 bases in between.